This T cell receptor (beta chain) was observed in a study of vaccination effects on CD4 cells after COVID-19 (dated by TCRdb to 2022 to 2024). About the study as a whole: Across the study, the median time from the second dose to post-vaccine sampling was 72 days (range 14 to 241). A total of 10 COVID-19 convalescent patients and several SARS-CoV-2-naive healthy vaccine recipients were included in the full study. SARS-CoV-2 spike-specific CD4+ TCR repertoires were compared before and after mRNA vaccination in COVID-19 convalescent patients and in infection-naive vaccine recipients. Cultures from other donors in the study were sequenced using the Oncomine TCR Beta short-read assay on an Illumina iSeq 100.

The library came from the immunoSEQ multiplex PCR assay. DNA from the CD4+ T cells that had been cultured and isolated underwent TCR beta CDR3 sequencing. Processing in the source paper ran as follows. Non-productive TCR sequences were discarded, and reads were trimmed to the CDR3 region, with only CDR3s of 7 or more amino acids retained. The MANAFEST web app was used to pick out antigen-specific clonotypes by comparing their expansion in peptide wells with that in reference cultures. To count as positive, a clone had to show expansion at FDR<0.05 compared with the reference and with all other wells, an odds ratio above 5, and a frequency above 0.1% in two replicate wells. A clonotype was defined as cross-reactive if the clonotype was significantly expanded both in SARS-CoV-2 spike wells and in at least one common cold coronavirus spike condition. CDR3 similarity was assessed by Levenshtein distance with the stringdist R package, and unrooted trees were built with ape in R 3.6.1. Imported from immuneACCESS, the table was reduced by TCRdb to in-frame sequences with V and J called. These copies leave out some clones; in studies compared against another copy, an unresolved V gene accounts for under half, and the cause of the remainder is not known. Clonal size and the V and J genes are those of that table, whereas D and trimming came from the DNA. The sample contains more than 9,000 clones, around 68% of them found a single time. The top ten clones comprise roughly 8.9% of the sample.

The ViraFEST assay stimulated PBMC with viral peptide pools and then used TCR sequencing to identify antigen-specific CD4+ T cell clonotypes by expansion. After about 9 days of culture, CD4+ T cells were isolated with the EasySep CD4+ T cell isolation kit. Each participant got two doses of an mRNA SARS-CoV-2 vaccine, either BNT162b2 or mRNA-1273. Healthy vaccine recipients had no prior SARS-CoV-2 infection, confirmed by negative nucleocapsid antibodies before and after vaccination. About 2.1 million PBMC per well were cultured in IMDM with approximately 5% human AB serum, roughly 10 IU/ml IL-2 and gentamicin, plus 10 ug/ml peptides. On days 3 and 7, half of the culture medium was replaced with fresh IL-2-containing medium. Unless otherwise noted, each peptide stimulation condition was cultured in triplicate wells. PBMC were separated from whole blood using Ficoll-Paque Plus gradient centrifugation and were then either cryopreserved at -140C or used fresh. Overlapping peptide pools spanned the spike proteins of SARS-CoV-2 and the common cold coronaviruses HCoV-NL63, HCoV-OC43 and HCoV-229E. Genomic DNA was extracted from cultured CD4+ T cells with the QIAamp micro DNA kit.

Comments on this clone: Which antigen it targets is not known. Qualities for individual bases were not recorded, and no much larger clone is one base off.

General conclusions and limits of the study: Among healthy vaccine recipients, nearly all vaccine-induced clones were SARS-CoV-2 mono-reactive, and only 1 of 255 was cross-reactive with common cold coronaviruses. Limitations of the study were the small number of convalescent patients and the absence of early post-infection timepoints. Both infection-induced and vaccine-induced clones contracted markedly at late post-vaccination timepoints, which is consistent with waning T cell responses.

According to the germline V gene, CDR1 reads MDHEN and CDR2 reads SYDVKM. The CDR3 sequence holds 20 residues, the cysteine and phenylalanine included. Kept here is only the CDR3 DNA, which spans 60 bases and is read in frame from base 1. V has 1 base trimmed and J has 5 bases trimmed; junction bases matching no gene number 16. This TCR was recovered from a human donor who received a COVID-19 vaccine. Sequences were derived from CD4+ T cells from PBMCs cultured with SARS-CoV-2 spike peptides, sampled after COVID-19 vaccination. The meaning of the sample's cell subset or site label: SARS-CoV-2 spike overlapping peptide pool stimulation. The chain uses TRBV28 and TRBJ1-6; a stretch of 8 junction bases matches TRBD1. The CDR3 sequence is CASSLFTGTGPNGHNSPLHF. The nucleotide sequence reads TGTGCCAGCAGTTTATTCACCGGGACAGGACCAAACGGCCATAATTCACCCCTCCACTTT. Reference TRBV28 and TRBJ1-6 genes cover what lies past the CDR3, so the full variable domain is DVKVTQSSRYLVKRTGEKVFLECVQDMDHENMFWYRQDPGLGLRLIYFSYDVKMKEKGDIPEGYSVSREKKERFSLILESASTNQTSMYLCASSLFTGTGPNGHNSPLHFGNGTRLTVT.